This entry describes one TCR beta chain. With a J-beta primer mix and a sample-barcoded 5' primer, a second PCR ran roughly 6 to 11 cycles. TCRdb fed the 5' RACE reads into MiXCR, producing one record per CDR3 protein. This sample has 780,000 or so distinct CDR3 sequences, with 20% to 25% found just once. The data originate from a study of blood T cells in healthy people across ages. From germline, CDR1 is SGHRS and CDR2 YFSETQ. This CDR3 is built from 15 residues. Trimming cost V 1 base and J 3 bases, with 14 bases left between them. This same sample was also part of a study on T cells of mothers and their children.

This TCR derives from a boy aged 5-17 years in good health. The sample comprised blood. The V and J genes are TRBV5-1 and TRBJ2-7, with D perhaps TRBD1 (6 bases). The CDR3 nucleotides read TGCGCCAGCAGCTTGTTGGTAACAGGGAGCTACGAGCAGTACTTC. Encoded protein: CASSLLVTGSYEQYF.